The clone carrying this TCR beta chain has only one observation. Its target is unknown. This CDR3 is 15 amino acids long. The V gene lost 8 bases and the J gene lost 0 bases, with 14 bases spanning the gap. Germline values: CDR1 SNHLY, CDR2 FYNNEI. The sample comes from a study of graft-versus-host responses after intestinal transplantation. Overall study context: For approximately three years after anti-thymocyte globulin induction, all recipients took tacrolimus and steroids. Study-level findings and limits: Among circulating GvH clones, peak levels were associated with early post-transplant declines in HvG clones. GvH clones surfaced in recipient marrow, some emerging earlier in ileum or blood.

Repertoires were generated with immunoSEQ multiplex PCR, while TCRdb's copy carries only in-frame clones and drops some. This sample has approximately 76,000 clones, with around 82% found just once. The sample in question was unstimulated CD4+ T cells sorted from spleen or lymph node cells, obtained before transplant. This receptor was taken from a human donor who was the organ donor for an intestinal transplant. The chain combines TRBV2 with TRBJ1-5, with D maybe TRBD1 (6 bases). The DNA of the CDR3 is TGTGCCAGCTCTGGGGGGGCTTCTAGCAATCAGCCCCAGCATTTT. Translation gives CASSGGASSNQPQHF.